Reported below is one T cell receptor (beta chain). Original methodology: Amplification from reference gene primers served as the basis for estimated nucleated cell counts. Assay used: immunoSEQ multiplex PCR; TCRdb lists only in-frame clones, some missing. The V and J calls and clone size are taken from that table; D and trimming were inferred from the DNA. The sample lists about 230,000 clones, 80% to 85% occurring once. This sample is drawn from a study of blood T cell repertoires in COVID-19. Study-level background: Sources were T cells, B-cell-depleted T cells, or PBMCs; the material itself was cDNA or gDNA.

The germline gives CDR1 MGHDK, CDR2 SYGVNS. This CDR3 comprises 15 residues. V dropped 7 bases and J dropped 4; count of bases not matched to a gene: 7. The sample consisted of peripheral blood. The sequence was obtained from an elderly woman with active or convalescent COVID-19. This chain joins TRBV25-1 and TRBJ2-6; 7 bases agree with TRBD2. CDR3 amino acids: CASMEGGFGANVLTF. CDR3 nucleotides: TGTGCCAGCATGGAGGGAGGGTTCGGGGCCAACGTCCTGACTTTC.